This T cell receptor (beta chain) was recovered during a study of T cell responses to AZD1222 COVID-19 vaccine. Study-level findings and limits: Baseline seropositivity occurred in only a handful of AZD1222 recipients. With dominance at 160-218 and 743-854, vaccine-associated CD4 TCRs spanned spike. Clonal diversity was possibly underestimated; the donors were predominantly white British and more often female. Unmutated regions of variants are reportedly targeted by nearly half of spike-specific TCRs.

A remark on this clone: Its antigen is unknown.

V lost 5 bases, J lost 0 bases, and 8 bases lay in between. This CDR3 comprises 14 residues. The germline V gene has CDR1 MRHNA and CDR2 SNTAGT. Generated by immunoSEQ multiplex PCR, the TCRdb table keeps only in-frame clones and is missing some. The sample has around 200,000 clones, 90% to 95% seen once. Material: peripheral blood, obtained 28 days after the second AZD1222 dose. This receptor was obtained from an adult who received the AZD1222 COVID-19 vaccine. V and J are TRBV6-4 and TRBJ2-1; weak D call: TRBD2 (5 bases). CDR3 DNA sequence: TGTGCCAGCAGTCCGGGAAGCTCCTACAATGAGCAGTTCTTC. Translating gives CASSPGSSYNEQFF.